A selection of T cell receptor beta chains follows, all from one sample in a study of blood T cell repertoires in COVID-19. Sequenced by immunoSEQ multiplex PCR; TCRdb stores in-frame clones only, minus some. Among around 300,000 clones, roughly 91% were seen once, and the ten largest hold under 2.5%. What was sequenced was PBMCs or T cells enriched from blood (not recorded which). All receptors derive from a woman in her fifties or sixties who had recovered from COVID-19. CDR3s include the opening cysteine and the closing phenylalanine or tryptophan. The order of the fields is clone size, D gene, V gene, J gene, CDR3 DNA, CDR3 protein. The D gene is left open where the match is weak. Where a row states a size, it is once, few, many or the class of an expanded clone; other rows omit it.

clone size: NA
D gene: NA
V gene: TRBV18
J gene: TRBJ2-7
CDR3 DNA: TGTGCCAGCTCACCGCCGGGACAAAAAACGCAGCAGTACTTC
CDR3 protein: CASSPPGQKTQQYF

clone size: NA
D gene: NA
V gene: TRBV30
J gene: TRBJ2-7
CDR3 DNA: TGTGCCTGGAGTGTACCAGGATTTAGCTCCTACGAGCAGTACTTC
CDR3 protein: CAWSVPGFSSYEQYF

clone size: NA
D gene: NA
V gene: TRBV2
J gene: TRBJ1-4
CDR3 DNA: TGTGCCAGCACCGCCCGGGGGGCGCCGGATGAAAAACTGTTTTTT
CDR3 protein: CASTARGAPDEKLFF

clone size: NA
D gene: TRBD2
V gene: TRBV5-1
J gene: TRBJ2-2
CDR3 DNA: TGCGCCAGCAGCCCACCGACTAGCGGGGGCACCGGGGAGCTGTTTTTT
CDR3 protein: CASSPPTSGGTGELFF

clone size: NA
D gene: NA
V gene: TRBV6-5
J gene: TRBJ1-2
CDR3 DNA: TGTGCCAGCAGTTACAGGGACAACCGGTACTATGGCTACACCTTC
CDR3 protein: CASSYRDNRYYGYTF

clone size: NA
D gene: TRBD2
V gene: TRBV28
J gene: TRBJ2-3
CDR3 DNA: TGTGCCAGCAGACAACCACGGGGTAGCGGGAGCACAGATACGCAGTATTTT
CDR3 protein: CASRQPRGSGSTDTQYF

clone size: NA
D gene: TRBD1
V gene: TRBV10-3
J gene: TRBJ1-2
CDR3 DNA: TGTGGGACAGGGCTTGCCCCTAACTATGGCTACACCTTC
CDR3 protein: CGTGLAPNYGYTF

clone size: NA
D gene: NA
V gene: TRBV4-2
J gene: TRBJ1-2
CDR3 DNA: TGTGCCAGCAGCCAAGATCCCCGGGGGTATTCCGGTGGCTACACCTTC
CDR3 protein: CASSQDPRGYSGGYTF

clone size: NA
D gene: TRBD2
V gene: TRBV29-1
J gene: TRBJ2-7
CDR3 DNA: TGCAGCGCAGGGACTAGCGGGGGGGCGAGCGAGCAGTACTTC
CDR3 protein: CSAGTSGGASEQYF

clone size: NA
D gene: NA
V gene: TRBV19
J gene: TRBJ1-4
CDR3 DNA: TGTGCCAGTAACCCGGCGGGGGAAAAACTGTTTTTT
CDR3 protein: CASNPAGEKLFF

clone size: few
D gene: TRBD2
V gene: TRBV11-3
J gene: TRBJ2-5
CDR3 DNA: TGTGCCAGCAGCTTAGATTTCAAAGGAGCGGGAGTCGAGACCCAGTACTTC
CDR3 protein: CASSLDFKGAGVETQYF

clone size: NA
D gene: NA
V gene: TRBV5-1
J gene: TRBJ1-6
CDR3 DNA: TGCGCCAGCAGCTTGGCGGCTCGCGGGGTAGGCAGTAGTTCACCCCTCCACTTT
CDR3 protein: CASSLAARGVGSSSPLHF

clone size: NA
D gene: NA
V gene: TRBV4-1
J gene: TRBJ2-1
CDR3 DNA: TGCGCCAGCAGCCAAGATCATTGGGGGGAAATAGGGAATGAGCAGTTCTTC
CDR3 protein: CASSQDHWGEIGNEQFF

clone size: NA
D gene: NA
V gene: TRBV3-1/TRBV3-2
J gene: TRBJ1-1
CDR3 DNA: TGTGCCAGCAGCCAAGTTGGGCCCAGGTCGGTTCGCACTGAAGCTTTCTTT
CDR3 protein: CASSQVGPRSVRTEAFF

clone size: NA
D gene: TRBD1
V gene: TRBV6-5
J gene: TRBJ2-7
CDR3 DNA: TGTGCCAGCAGTTACCCCGGACAGGGTTACGAGCAGTACTTC
CDR3 protein: CASSYPGQGYEQYF

clone size: NA
D gene: NA
V gene: TRBV10-1
J gene: TRBJ2-7
CDR3 DNA: TGCGCCAGCAGTGAGGCCACGAGCTCCACCTACGAGCAGTACTTC
CDR3 protein: CASSEATSSTYEQYF

clone size: NA
D gene: NA
V gene: TRBV30
J gene: TRBJ2-2
CDR3 DNA: TGTGCCTGGGGTCGTGCAGCCGGGGAGCTGTTTTTT
CDR3 protein: CAWGRAAGELFF

clone size: NA
D gene: NA
V gene: TRBV7-9
J gene: TRBJ2-1
CDR3 DNA: TGTGCCAGCAGCTTAGGGCAGAATGAGCAGTTCTTC
CDR3 protein: CASSLGQNEQFF

clone size: NA
D gene: NA
V gene: TRBV29-1
J gene: TRBJ2-3
CDR3 DNA: TGCAGCGTTGAACGTGGGAGTGTCGATACGCAGTATTTT
CDR3 protein: CSVERGSVDTQYF

clone size: NA
D gene: NA
V gene: TRBV5-1
J gene: TRBJ1-1
CDR3 DNA: TGCGCCAGCAGCCGTGGCAGGGCCGGGGAGGTAGCTTTCTTT
CDR3 protein: CASSRGRAGEVAFF

clone size: NA
D gene: NA
V gene: TRBV2
J gene: TRBJ1-2
CDR3 DNA: TGTGCCAGCAGTGAACAGACTTTCTATGGCTACACCTTC
CDR3 protein: CASSEQTFYGYTF

clone size: NA
D gene: NA
V gene: TRBV6-5
J gene: TRBJ1-2
CDR3 DNA: TGTGCCAGCAGCGACTCTTGGACAGACAACTATGGCTACACCTTC
CDR3 protein: CASSDSWTDNYGYTF

clone size: NA
D gene: NA
V gene: TRBV28
J gene: TRBJ2-1
CDR3 DNA: TGTGCCAGCAGTTTGCAGGGCCAGGTTGAGCAGTTCTTC
CDR3 protein: CASSLQGQVEQFF

clone size: NA
D gene: NA
V gene: TRBV3-1/TRBV3-2
J gene: TRBJ1-2
CDR3 DNA: TGTGCCAGCAGCCAAGGGGGAGGTTCGGCCTCCTATGGCTACACCTTC
CDR3 protein: CASSQGGGSASYGYTF

clone size: NA
D gene: TRBD1
V gene: TRBV5-1
J gene: TRBJ2-7
CDR3 DNA: TGCGCCAGCAGCCATTATGGGACAGGGCGCTCCTACGAGCAGTACTTC
CDR3 protein: CASSHYGTGRSYEQYF

clone size: NA
D gene: TRBD2
V gene: TRBV5-1
J gene: TRBJ2-1
CDR3 DNA: TGCGCCAGCAGCTTGGGGGGCAGCGGGACTATCAACTGGTACAATGAGCAGTTCTTC
CDR3 protein: CASSLGGSGTINWYNEQFF

clone size: NA
D gene: TRBD1
V gene: TRBV5-4
J gene: TRBJ2-1
CDR3 DNA: TGTGCCAGCAGCTGGGACAGGGGCAGCAATGAGCAGTTCTTC
CDR3 protein: CASSWDRGSNEQFF

clone size: NA
D gene: TRBD1
V gene: TRBV11-2
J gene: TRBJ2-3
CDR3 DNA: TGTGCCAGCAGCCCTCAACCGGGACAGAGCACAGATACGCAGTATTTT
CDR3 protein: CASSPQPGQSTDTQYF

clone size: NA
D gene: NA
V gene: TRBV7-8
J gene: TRBJ2-1
CDR3 DNA: TGTGCCAGCAGCTTAGTAACAGGGCTATCAAATGAGCAGTTCTTC
CDR3 protein: CASSLVTGLSNEQFF

clone size: NA
D gene: TRBD1
V gene: TRBV7-2
J gene: TRBJ1-6
CDR3 DNA: TGTGCCAGCAACCCGGGACAGAGCTCCTATAATTCACCCCTCCACTTT
CDR3 protein: CASNPGQSSYNSPLHF

clone size: NA
D gene: NA
V gene: TRBV19
J gene: TRBJ2-7
CDR3 DNA: TGTGCCAGTAGTATAGGGCCTTCCTCCGAGCAGTACTTC
CDR3 protein: CASSIGPSSEQYF

clone size: NA
D gene: TRBD2
V gene: TRBV9
J gene: TRBJ2-3
CDR3 DNA: TGTGCCAGCAGGGTAGGACTAGCGGGCACAGATACGCAGTATTTT
CDR3 protein: CASRVGLAGTDTQYF

clone size: NA
D gene: NA
V gene: TRBV5-6
J gene: TRBJ1-5
CDR3 DNA: TGTGCCAGCAGCTTGGCAGGTGGGCAGCCCCAGCATTTT
CDR3 protein: CASSLAGGQPQHF

clone size: NA
D gene: TRBD2
V gene: TRBV28
J gene: TRBJ2-7
CDR3 DNA: TGTGCCAGCAGTCCGAACGAGCGGGGTCGGGACGAGCAGTACTTC
CDR3 protein: CASSPNERGRDEQYF

clone size: NA
D gene: NA
V gene: TRBV9
J gene: TRBJ1-4
CDR3 DNA: TGTGCCAGCAGCGTAACAAGCGGCGAAAAACTGTTTTTT
CDR3 protein: CASSVTSGEKLFF

clone size: NA
D gene: TRBD2
V gene: TRBV30
J gene: TRBJ2-3
CDR3 DNA: TGTGCCTGGAGCTTTGGTAGCGGGAGTTCAGATACGCAGTATTTT
CDR3 protein: CAWSFGSGSSDTQYF

clone size: NA
D gene: TRBD1
V gene: TRBV4-2
J gene: TRBJ1-2
CDR3 DNA: TGTGCCAGCAGCCCAAGGGACAGTCGGTTGAGGTATGGCTACACCTTC
CDR3 protein: CASSPRDSRLRYGYTF

clone size: NA
D gene: TRBD2
V gene: TRBV5-1
J gene: TRBJ2-1
CDR3 DNA: TGCGCCAGCAGCTCGACCCTAGCGGGGGGGCGGGCTGAGCAGTTCTTC
CDR3 protein: CASSSTLAGGRAEQFF

clone size: NA
D gene: TRBD1
V gene: TRBV13
J gene: TRBJ1-6
CDR3 DNA: TGTGCCAGCAGCTCCCGAGTCCAGGGGGGCAGATCACCCCTCCACTTT
CDR3 protein: CASSSRVQGGRSPLHF